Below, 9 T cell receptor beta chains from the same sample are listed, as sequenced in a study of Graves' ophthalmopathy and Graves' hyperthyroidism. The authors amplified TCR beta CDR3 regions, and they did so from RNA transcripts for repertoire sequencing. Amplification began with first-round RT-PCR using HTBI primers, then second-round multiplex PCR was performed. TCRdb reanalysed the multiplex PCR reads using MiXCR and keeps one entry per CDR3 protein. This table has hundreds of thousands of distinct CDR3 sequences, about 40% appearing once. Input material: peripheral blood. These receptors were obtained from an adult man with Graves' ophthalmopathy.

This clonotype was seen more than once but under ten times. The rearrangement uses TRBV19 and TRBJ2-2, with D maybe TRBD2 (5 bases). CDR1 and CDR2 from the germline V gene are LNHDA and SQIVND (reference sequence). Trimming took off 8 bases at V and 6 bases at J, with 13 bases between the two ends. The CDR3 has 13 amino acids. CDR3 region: CASHPAGAGELFF. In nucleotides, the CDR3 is TGTGCCAGTCACCCGGCCGGGGCCGGGGAGCTGTTTTTT.

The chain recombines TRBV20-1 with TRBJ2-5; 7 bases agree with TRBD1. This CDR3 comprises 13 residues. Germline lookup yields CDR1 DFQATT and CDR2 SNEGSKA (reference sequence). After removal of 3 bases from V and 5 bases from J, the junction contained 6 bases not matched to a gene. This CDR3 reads CSASIGGPETQYF. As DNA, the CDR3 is TGCAGTGCTAGTATAGGGGGCCCGGAGACCCAGTACTTC.

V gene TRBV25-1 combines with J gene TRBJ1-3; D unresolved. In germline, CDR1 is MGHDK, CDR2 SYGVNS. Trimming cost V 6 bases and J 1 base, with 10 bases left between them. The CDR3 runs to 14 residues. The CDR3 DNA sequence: TGTGCCAGCAGCGCCCATGGGTCTGGAAACACCATATATTTT. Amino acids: CASSAHGSGNTIYF.

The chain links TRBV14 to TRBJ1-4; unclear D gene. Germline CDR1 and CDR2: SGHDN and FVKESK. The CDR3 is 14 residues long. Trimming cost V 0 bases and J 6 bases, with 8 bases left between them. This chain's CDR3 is CASSQDSSDEKLFF. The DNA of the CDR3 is TGTGCCAGCAGCCAAGACAGTTCGGATGAAAAACTGTTTTTT.

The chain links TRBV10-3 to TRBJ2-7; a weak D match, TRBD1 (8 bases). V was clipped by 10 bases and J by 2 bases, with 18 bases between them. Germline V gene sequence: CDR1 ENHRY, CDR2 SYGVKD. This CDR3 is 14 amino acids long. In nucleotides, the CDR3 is TGTGCCAGCAGGACAGGGAGGGGAACCTACGAGCAGTACTTC. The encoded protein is CASRTGRGTYEQYF.

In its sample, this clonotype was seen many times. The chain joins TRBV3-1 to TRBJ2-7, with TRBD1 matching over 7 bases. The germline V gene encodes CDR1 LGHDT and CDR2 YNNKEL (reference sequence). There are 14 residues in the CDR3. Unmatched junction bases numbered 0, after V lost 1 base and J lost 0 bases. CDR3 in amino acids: CASSQGDSSYEQYF. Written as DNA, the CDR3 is TGTGCCAGCAGCCAAGGGGACAGCTCCTACGAGCAGTACTTC.

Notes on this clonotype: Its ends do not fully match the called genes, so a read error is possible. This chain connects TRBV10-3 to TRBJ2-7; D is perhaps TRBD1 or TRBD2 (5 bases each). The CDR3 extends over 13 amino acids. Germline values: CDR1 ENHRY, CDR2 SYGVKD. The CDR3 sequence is CASSARGNYEQYF. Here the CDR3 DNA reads TGTGCCAGCAGTGCGAGGGGTAACTACGAGCAGTACTTC.

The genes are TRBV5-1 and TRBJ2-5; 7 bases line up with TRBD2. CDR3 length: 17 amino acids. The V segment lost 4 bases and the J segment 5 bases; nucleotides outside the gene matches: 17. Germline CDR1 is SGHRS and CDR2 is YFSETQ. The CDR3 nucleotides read TGCGCCAGCAGCCAAAAATCCGACGGGAGGCCGTGGGAGACCCAGTACTTC. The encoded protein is CASSQKSDGRPWETQYF.

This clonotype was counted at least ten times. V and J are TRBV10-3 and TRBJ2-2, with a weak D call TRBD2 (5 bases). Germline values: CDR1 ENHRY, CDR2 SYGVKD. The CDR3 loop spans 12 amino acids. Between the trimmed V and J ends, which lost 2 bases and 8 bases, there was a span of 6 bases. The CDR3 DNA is TGTGCCATCAGTGAGGGGAGAGGGGAGCTGTTTTTT. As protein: CAISEGRGELFF.